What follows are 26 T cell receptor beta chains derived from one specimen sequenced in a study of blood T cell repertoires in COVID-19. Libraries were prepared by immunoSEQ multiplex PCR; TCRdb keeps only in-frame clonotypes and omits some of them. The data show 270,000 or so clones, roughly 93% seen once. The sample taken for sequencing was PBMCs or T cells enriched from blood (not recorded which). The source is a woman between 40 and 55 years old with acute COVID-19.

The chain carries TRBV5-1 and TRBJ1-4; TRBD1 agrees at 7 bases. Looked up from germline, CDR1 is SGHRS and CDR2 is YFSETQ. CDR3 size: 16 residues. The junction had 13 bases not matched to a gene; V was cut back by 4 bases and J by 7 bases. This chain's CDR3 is CASSPESRDRSEKLFF. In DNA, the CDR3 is TGCGCCAGCAGCCCTGAAAGCCGGGACAGAAGTGAAAAACTGTTTTTT.

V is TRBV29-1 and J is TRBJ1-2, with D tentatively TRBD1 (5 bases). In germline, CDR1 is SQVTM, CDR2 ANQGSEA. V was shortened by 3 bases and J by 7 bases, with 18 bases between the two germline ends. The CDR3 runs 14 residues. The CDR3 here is CSVESAGRVGGYTF. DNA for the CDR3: TGCAGCGTTGAGTCGGCAGGGAGGGTCGGTGGCTACACCTTC.

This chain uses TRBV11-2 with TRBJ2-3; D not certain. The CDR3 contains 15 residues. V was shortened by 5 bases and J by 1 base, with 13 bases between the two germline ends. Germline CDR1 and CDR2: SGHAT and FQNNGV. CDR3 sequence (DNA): TGTGCCAGCAGCCTCGGTTCTCAGGGCACAGATACGCAGTATTTT. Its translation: CASSLGSQGTDTQYF. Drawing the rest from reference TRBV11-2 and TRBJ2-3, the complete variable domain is EAGVAQSPRYKIIEKRQSVAFWCNPISGHATLYWYQQILGQGPKLLIQFQNNGVVDDSQLPKDRFSAERLKGVDSTLKIQPAKLEDSAVYLCASSLGSQGTDTQYFGPGTRLTVL.

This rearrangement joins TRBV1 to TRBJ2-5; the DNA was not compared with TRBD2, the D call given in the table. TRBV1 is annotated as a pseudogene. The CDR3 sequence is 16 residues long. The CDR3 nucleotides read TGCACCAGCAGCCAAGATCAAGAGGGACGGGAGAAGACCCAGTACTTC. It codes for CTSSQDQEGREKTQYF.

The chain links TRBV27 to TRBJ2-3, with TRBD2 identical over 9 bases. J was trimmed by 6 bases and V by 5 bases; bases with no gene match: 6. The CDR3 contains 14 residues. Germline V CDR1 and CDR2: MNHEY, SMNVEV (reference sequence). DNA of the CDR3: TGTGCCAGCAGTAAACTAGCGGGCCGTGATACGCAGTATTTT. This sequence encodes CASSKLAGRDTQYF.

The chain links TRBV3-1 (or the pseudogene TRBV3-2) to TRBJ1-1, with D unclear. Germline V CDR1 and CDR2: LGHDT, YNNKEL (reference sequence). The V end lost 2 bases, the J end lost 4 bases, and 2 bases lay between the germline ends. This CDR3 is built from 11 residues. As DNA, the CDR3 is TGTGCCAGCAGCCAACTCACTGAAGCTTTCTTT. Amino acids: CASSQLTEAFF.

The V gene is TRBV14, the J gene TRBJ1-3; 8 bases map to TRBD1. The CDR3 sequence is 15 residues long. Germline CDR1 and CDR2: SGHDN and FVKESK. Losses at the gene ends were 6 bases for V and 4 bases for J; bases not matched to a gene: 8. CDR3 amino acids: CASSDRGTGGNTIYF. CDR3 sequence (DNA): TGTGCCAGCAGTGACAGGGGAACCGGAGGAAACACCATATATTTT.

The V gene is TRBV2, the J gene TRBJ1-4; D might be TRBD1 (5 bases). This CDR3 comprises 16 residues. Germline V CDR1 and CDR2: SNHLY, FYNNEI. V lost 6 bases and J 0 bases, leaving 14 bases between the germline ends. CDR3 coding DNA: TGTGCCAGCAGACAATGGGGCGGTGCAACTAATGAAAAACTGTTTTTT. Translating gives CASRQWGGATNEKLFF.

Written as DNA, the CDR3 is TGTGCCATCAGTGAGCCTGGACAGGGCCAAGAGACCCAGTACTTC. Translating it yields CAISEPGQGQETQYF. The chain is built from TRBV10-3 and TRBJ2-5; 8 bases agree with TRBD1. With V trimmed by 2 bases and J by 1 base, 3 bases remained unmatched. This CDR3 has 15 residues. Germline lookup yields CDR1 ENHRY and CDR2 SYGVKD.

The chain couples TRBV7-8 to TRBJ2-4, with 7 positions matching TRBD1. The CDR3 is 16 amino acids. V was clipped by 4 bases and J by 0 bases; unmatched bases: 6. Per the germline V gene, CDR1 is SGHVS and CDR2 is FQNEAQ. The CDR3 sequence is CASSSRDRIAKNIQYF. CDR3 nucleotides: TGTGCCAGCAGCTCTAGGGACAGAATAGCCAAAAACATTCAGTACTTC. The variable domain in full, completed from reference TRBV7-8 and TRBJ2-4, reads GAGVSQSPRYKVAKRGQDVALRCDPISGHVSLFWYQQALGQGPEFLTYFQNEAQLDKSGLPSDRFFAERPEGSVSTLKIQRTQQEDSAVYLCASSSRDRIAKNIQYFGAGTRLSVL.

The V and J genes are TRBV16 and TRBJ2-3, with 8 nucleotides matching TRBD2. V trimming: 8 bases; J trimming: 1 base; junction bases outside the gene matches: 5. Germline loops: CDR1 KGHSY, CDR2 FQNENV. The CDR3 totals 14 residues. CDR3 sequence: CASGKAGGTDTQYF. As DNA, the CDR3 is TGTGCCAGCGGGAAAGCGGGAGGCACAGATACGCAGTATTTT.

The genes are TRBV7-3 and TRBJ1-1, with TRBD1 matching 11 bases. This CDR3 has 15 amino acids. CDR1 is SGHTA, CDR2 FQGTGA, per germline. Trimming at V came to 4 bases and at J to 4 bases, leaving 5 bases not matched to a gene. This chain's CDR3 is CASSWDGTGGTEAFF. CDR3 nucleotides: TGTGCCAGCAGCTGGGATGGGACAGGGGGCACTGAAGCTTTCTTT.

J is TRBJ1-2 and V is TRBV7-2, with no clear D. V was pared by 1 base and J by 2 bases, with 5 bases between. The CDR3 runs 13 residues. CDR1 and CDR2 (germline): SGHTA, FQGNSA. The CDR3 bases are TGTGCCAGCAGCTTAGACATAAACTATGGCTACACCTTC. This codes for CASSLDINYGYTF.

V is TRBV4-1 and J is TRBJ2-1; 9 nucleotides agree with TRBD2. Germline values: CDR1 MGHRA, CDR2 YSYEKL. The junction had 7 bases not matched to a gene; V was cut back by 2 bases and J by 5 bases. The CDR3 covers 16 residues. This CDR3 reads CASSQRWLAGNNEQFF. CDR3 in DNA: TGCGCCAGCAGCCAACGGTGGCTAGCGGGAAACAATGAGCAGTTCTTC.

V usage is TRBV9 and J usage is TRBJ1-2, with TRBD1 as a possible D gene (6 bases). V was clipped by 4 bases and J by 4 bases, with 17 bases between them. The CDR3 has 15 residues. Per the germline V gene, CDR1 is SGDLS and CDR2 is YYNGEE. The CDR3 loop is CASSSRHRDLYGYTF. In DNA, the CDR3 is TGTGCCAGCAGCTCGAGACACAGGGATCTCTATGGCTACACCTTC.

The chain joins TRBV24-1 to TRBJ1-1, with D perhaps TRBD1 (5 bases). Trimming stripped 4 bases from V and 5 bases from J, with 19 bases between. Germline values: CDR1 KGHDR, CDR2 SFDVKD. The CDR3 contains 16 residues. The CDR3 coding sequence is TGTGCCACCAGTGACCCCCTGCAGCTCCGGGGGACTGAAGCTTTCTTT. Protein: CATSDPLQLRGTEAFF.

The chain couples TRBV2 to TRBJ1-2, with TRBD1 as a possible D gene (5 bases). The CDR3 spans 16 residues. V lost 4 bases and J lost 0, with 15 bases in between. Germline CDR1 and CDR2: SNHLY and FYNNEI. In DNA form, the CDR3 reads TGTGCCAGCAGTGGTTGGGGGGGACCTCCTAACTATGGCTACACCTTC. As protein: CASSGWGGPPNYGYTF.

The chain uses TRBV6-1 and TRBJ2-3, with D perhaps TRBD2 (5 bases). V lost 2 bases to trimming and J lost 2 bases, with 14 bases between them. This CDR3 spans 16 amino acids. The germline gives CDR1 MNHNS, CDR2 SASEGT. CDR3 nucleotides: TGTGCCAGCAGTGAAAGGGCCGGGAAGGTCACAGATACGCAGTATTTT. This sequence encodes CASSERAGKVTDTQYF.

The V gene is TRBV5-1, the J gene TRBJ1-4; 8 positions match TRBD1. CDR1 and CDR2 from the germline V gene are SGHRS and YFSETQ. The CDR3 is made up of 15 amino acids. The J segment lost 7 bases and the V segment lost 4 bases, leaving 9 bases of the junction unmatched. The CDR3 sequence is CASSPRTGLGEKLFF. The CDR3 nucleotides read TGCGCCAGCAGCCCGCGGACAGGGTTAGGTGAAAAACTGTTTTTT.

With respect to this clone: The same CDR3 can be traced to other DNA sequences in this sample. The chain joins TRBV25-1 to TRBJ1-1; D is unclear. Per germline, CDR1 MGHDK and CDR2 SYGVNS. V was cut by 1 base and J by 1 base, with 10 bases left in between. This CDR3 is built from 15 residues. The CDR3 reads CASSELGGENTEAFF. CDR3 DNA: TGTGCCAGCAGTGAATTAGGCGGAGAGAACACTGAAGCTTTCTTT.

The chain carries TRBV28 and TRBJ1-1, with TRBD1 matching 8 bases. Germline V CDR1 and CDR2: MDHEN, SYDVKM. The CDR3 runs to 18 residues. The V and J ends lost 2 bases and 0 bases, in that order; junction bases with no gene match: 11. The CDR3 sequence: CASSLGQGSYAMNTEAFF. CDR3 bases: TGTGCCAGCAGTTTAGGACAGGGTAGTTATGCGATGAACACTGAAGCTTTCTTT.

The CDR3 nucleotides are TGTGCCAGCAGGGGGCTAGACGGAACGGATACGCAGTATTTT. This sequence encodes CASRGLDGTDTQYF. J is TRBJ2-3 and V is TRBV5-6, with D possibly TRBD1 on 5 matching bases. The CDR3 is 14 amino acids. The V gene lost 5 bases and the J gene lost 6 bases, with 16 bases spanning the gap. CDR1 is SGHDT and CDR2 is YYEEEE in the germline V gene. The full variable domain, in which reference TRBV5-6 and TRBJ2-3 provide the parts outside the CDR3, is DAGVTQSPTHLIKTRGQQVTLRCSPKSGHDTVSWYQQALGQGPQFIFQYYEEEERQRGNFPDRFSGHQFPNYSSELNVNALLLGDSALYLCASRGLDGTDTQYFGPGTRLTVL.

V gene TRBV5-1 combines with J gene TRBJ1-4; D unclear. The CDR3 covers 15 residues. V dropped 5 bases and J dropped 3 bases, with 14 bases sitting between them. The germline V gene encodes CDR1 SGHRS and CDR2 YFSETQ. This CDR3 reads CASSWRAGPNEKLFF. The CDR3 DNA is TGCGCCAGCAGTTGGAGGGCTGGGCCTAATGAAAAACTGTTTTTT.

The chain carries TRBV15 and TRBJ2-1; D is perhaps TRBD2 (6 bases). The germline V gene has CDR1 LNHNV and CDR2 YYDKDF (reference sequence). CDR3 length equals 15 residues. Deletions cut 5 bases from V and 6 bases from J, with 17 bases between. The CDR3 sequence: CATSGEGLLSNEQFF. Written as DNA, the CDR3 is TGTGCCACCAGCGGTGAGGGACTCCTCAGCAATGAGCAGTTCTTC.

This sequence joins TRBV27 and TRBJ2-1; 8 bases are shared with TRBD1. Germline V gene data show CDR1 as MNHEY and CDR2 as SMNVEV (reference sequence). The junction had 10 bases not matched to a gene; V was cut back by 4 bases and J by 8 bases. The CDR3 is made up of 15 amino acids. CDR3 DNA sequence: TGTGCCAGCAGTTCACCCGGGACAGGTTTAGATGAGCAGTTCTTC. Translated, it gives CASSSPGTGLDEQFF.

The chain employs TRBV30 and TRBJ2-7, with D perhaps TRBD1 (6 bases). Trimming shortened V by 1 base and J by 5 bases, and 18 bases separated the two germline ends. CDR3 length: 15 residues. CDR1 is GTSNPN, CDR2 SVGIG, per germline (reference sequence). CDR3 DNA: TGTGCCTGGAGTGGGGGGCAGCTAGTGGATGACGAGCAGTACTTC. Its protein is CAWSGGQLVDDEQYF.